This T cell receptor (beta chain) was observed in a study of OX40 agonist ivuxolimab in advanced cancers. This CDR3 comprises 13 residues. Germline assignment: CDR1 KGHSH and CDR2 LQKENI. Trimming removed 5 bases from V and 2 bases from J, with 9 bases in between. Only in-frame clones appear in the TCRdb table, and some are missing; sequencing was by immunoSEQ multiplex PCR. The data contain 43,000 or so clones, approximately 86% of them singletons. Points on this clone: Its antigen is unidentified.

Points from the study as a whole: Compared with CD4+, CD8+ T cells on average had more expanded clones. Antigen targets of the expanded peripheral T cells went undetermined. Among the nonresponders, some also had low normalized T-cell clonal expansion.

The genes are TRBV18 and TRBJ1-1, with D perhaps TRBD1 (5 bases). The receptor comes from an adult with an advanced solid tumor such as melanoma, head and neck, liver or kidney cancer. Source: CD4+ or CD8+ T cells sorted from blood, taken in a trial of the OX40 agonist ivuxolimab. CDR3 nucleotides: TGTGCCAGCTCAACTGACAGAAACACTGAAGCTTTCTTT. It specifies CASSTDRNTEAFF.